Shown below are 28 T cell receptor beta chains from a single sample sequenced in a study of T-cell reconstitution after alpha-beta-depleted transplantation in children. Unique molecular identifiers were used in preparing the TCRbeta library. Each CDR3 protein is one row after TCRdb ran MiXCR on the PCR reads. The sample lists about 980,000 distinct CDR3 sequences, roughly 29% occurring once. Sequenced material: PBMCs, mostly from graft donor cells, taken 360 days after TCRalphabeta/CD19-depleted stem cell transplant. The receptors derive from a boy younger than two who had a stem cell transplant for SCID, so the T cells may come from the graft donor.

This chain joins TRBV6-5 and TRBJ1-1, with D possibly TRBD1 on 5 matching bases. CDR3 length: 14 residues. Germline CDR1 is MNHEY and CDR2 is SVGAGI. V lost 2 bases, J lost 6 bases, and 13 bases lay in between. This chain's CDR3 is CASSYGGGGAEAFF. CDR3 nucleotide sequence: TGTGCCAGCAGTTACGGAGGCGGGGGTGCTGAAGCTTTCTTT.

The J gene is TRBJ2-5, the V gene TRBV5-1; TRBD2 might be the D (7 bases). Germline lookup yields CDR1 SGHRS and CDR2 YFSETQ. The CDR3 has 17 amino acids. With 3 bases removed from V and 0 bases from J, the gap between germline ends came to 18 bases. CDR3 in amino acids: CASSSRGGLRNQETQYF. CDR3 nucleotide sequence: TGCGCCAGCAGCTCCAGAGGGGGACTAAGAAACCAAGAGACCCAGTACTTC.

The chain recombines TRBV15 with TRBJ2-2, with D uncertain. The V end lost 7 bases, the J end lost 4 bases, and 7 bases lay between the germline ends. Per the germline V gene, CDR1 is LNHNV and CDR2 is YYDKDF (reference sequence). The CDR3 extends over 12 amino acids. As DNA, the CDR3 is TGTGCCACCAACGGTCCCACCGGGGAGCTGTTTTTT. This encodes CATNGPTGELFF.

The V call is TRBV7-6, the J call TRBJ1-5; possibly TRBD1 for D (6 bases). Germline CDR1 and CDR2: SGHVS and FNYEAQ. V lost 5 bases, J lost 1 base, and 15 bases lay in between. CDR3 length: 16 residues. The CDR3 DNA sequence: TGTGCCAGCAGCGTAGGGGGGGACTGGAGCAATCAGCCCCAGCATTTT. As protein: CASSVGGDWSNQPQHF.

The gene calls are TRBV28 and TRBJ2-7; D not resolved. This CDR3 is built from 18 residues. The V end lost 5 bases, the J end lost 6 bases, and 29 bases lay between the germline ends. Germline CDR1 is MDHEN and CDR2 is SYDVKM. CDR3 loop: CASSPDGYKSTDPAEQYF. CDR3 bases: TGTGCCAGCAGTCCTGACGGATATAAGTCTACTGATCCGGCCGAGCAGTACTTC.

This clonotype was counted a few times. The chain has TRBV28 and TRBJ2-2; TRBD1 might be the D (6 bases). Germline assignment: CDR1 MDHEN and CDR2 SYDVKM. The V end lost 3 bases, the J end lost 4 bases, and 15 bases lay between the germline ends. This CDR3 comprises 16 residues. CDR3 in amino acids: CASSFSRGHGTGELFF. CDR3 nucleotides: TGTGCCAGCAGTTTCTCCAGGGGTCACGGCACCGGGGAGCTGTTTTTT.

This clonotype was observed a handful of times. The DNA of the CDR3 is TGCAGTGCTAGGTCCCTTCTAGCGGGGGGGTTTTCTTTCGAGCAGTACTTC. This sequence encodes CSARSLLAGGFSFEQYF. The rearrangement uses TRBV20-1 and TRBJ2-7; 12 bases align to TRBD2. This CDR3 contains 17 residues. V shed 3 bases, J shed 6 bases, and the junction held 15 bases outside the gene matches. From germline, CDR1 is DFQATT and CDR2 SNEGSKA (reference sequence).

A few counts support this clonotype. V gene TRBV3-1 combines with J gene TRBJ2-1; 14 bases fit TRBD2. This CDR3 spans 17 amino acids. CDR1 LGHDT and CDR2 YNNKEL come from the germline V gene (reference sequence). The J segment lost 4 bases and the V segment lost 4 bases, leaving 6 bases of the junction unmatched. CDR3 amino acids: CASSPTGTSGGYNEQFF. Here the CDR3 DNA reads TGTGCCAGCAGCCCTACTGGGACTAGCGGGGGTTACAATGAGCAGTTCTTC.

The J gene is TRBJ2-1, the V gene TRBV12-3 or TRBV12-4; D is uncertain. This CDR3 is built from 14 residues. V was shortened by 8 bases and J by 5 bases, with 16 bases between the two germline ends. CDR3: CASEFSAANNEQFF. CDR3 in DNA: TGTGCCAGCGAGTTTTCTGCCGCGAACAATGAGCAGTTCTTC.

The chain employs TRBV29-1 and TRBJ1-1, with D possibly TRBD1 on 5 matching bases. The CDR3 contains 12 residues. Deletions cut 4 bases from V and 10 bases from J, with 16 bases between. In germline, CDR1 is SQVTM, CDR2 ANQGSEA. The CDR3 region has the DNA TGCAGCGTTGCCGAGTGGGGGGGGAGAGCTTTCTTT. Translated: CSVAEWGGRAFF.

This rearrangement joins TRBV5-1 to TRBJ1-5; D is unresolved. This CDR3 is built from 13 residues. V lost 5 bases and J lost 0, with 6 bases in between. Germline V gene lookup returns CDR1 SGHRS and CDR2 YFSETQ. CDR3 nucleotide sequence: TGCGCCAGCAGAGTAGATAGCAATCAGCCCCAGCATTTT. Protein sequence: CASRVDSNQPQHF.

CDR3 loop: CACSGGVTDTQYF. For the CDR3, the DNA is TGTGCCTGCTCGGGGGGGGTGACAGATACGCAGTATTTT. The chain recombines TRBV30 with TRBJ2-3; TRBD2 agrees at 8 bases. Germline V lookup: CDR1 GTSNPN, CDR2 SVGIG (reference sequence). The CDR3 length is 13 residues. Unmatched junction bases numbered 5, after V lost 6 bases and J lost 3 bases.

This clonotype appeared a few times. This chain connects TRBV6-5 to TRBJ1-1; D perhaps matches TRBD1 (5 bases). The ends were cut back, 2 bases at V and 6 bases at J, with 16 bases in the middle. The CDR3 runs 15 residues. Germline lookup yields CDR1 MNHEY and CDR2 SVGAGI. CDR3: CASSYDRSPRAEAFF. CDR3 sequence (DNA): TGTGCCAGCAGTTACGACAGATCGCCTCGGGCTGAAGCTTTCTTT.

This clonotype occurred a few times. The chain recombines TRBV27 with TRBJ2-3, with D possibly called TRBD1 or TRBD2 (5 bases each). CDR3 size: 11 residues. Germline CDR1 reads MNHEY; CDR2 reads SMNVEV (reference sequence). V shed 9 bases and J shed 4 bases, with 8 bases lying between them. For the CDR3, the DNA is TGTGCCAGTCGGGGCCCAGATACGCAGTATTTT. Translated: CASRGPDTQYF.

This clonotype was observed a few times. This chain connects TRBV10-3 to TRBJ2-6; a weak D match, TRBD2 (6 bases). CDR3 size: 14 residues. The V gene lost 7 bases and the J gene lost 3 bases, with 10 bases spanning the gap. CDR1 and CDR2 (germline): ENHRY, SYGVKD. CDR3 DNA: TGTGCCATCACCGGGAGTTTTGGGGCCAACGTCCTGACTTTC. Translated, it gives CAITGSFGANVLTF.

This clonotype has just a few counts. The rearrangement uses TRBV5-1 and TRBJ2-5; D is ambiguous. Germline CDR1 and CDR2: SGHRS and YFSETQ. The CDR3 consists of 13 residues. The germline V and J ends were trimmed by 1 base and 2 bases, with 6 bases remaining between them. The CDR3 here is CASSLPDQETQYF. In nucleotides, the CDR3 is TGCGCCAGCAGCTTGCCGGATCAAGAGACCCAGTACTTC. Variable domain in full (rest from reference TRBV5-1 and TRBJ2-5): KAGVTQTPRYLIKTRGQQVTLSCSPISGHRSVSWYQQTPGQGLQFLFEYFSETQRNKGNFPGRFSGRQFSNSRSEMNVSTLELGDSALYLCASSLPDQETQYFGPGTRLLVL.

This clonotype was counted only a few times. The gene calls are TRBV10-2 and TRBJ1-2; 7 nucleotides align to TRBD1. Germline assignment: CDR1 WSHSY and CDR2 SAAADI. The CDR3 has 14 amino acids. With 8 bases clipped from V and 1 base from J, the junction kept 7 bases outside the gene matches. The CDR3 nucleotides read TGCGCCAGCGGGGACGGACAGGTTAACTATGGCTACACCTTC. The encoded protein is CASGDGQVNYGYTF.

A note on this clonotype: One junction end disagrees with the germline gene, perhaps due to a read error. V is TRBV7-9 and J is TRBJ1-2; 7 bases agree with TRBD1. The CDR3 is made up of 13 amino acids. The V gene's germline CDR1 is SEHNR and CDR2 FQNEAQ (reference sequence). Written as DNA, the CDR3 is TGCGCCAGCAGCGCCACAGGGGTCTATGGCTACACCTTC. It encodes CASSATGVYGYTF.

This chain uses TRBV4-2 with TRBJ2-3, with 7 bases that match TRBD1. Germline trimming cut 2 bases from V and 6 bases from J; bases unmatched to any gene: 5. Germline CDR1 is LGHNA and CDR2 is YNFKEQ. The CDR3 is 14 residues long. CDR3 in DNA: TGTGCCAGCAGCCAACTGGGACAGTTCGATACGCAGTATTTT. It encodes CASSQLGQFDTQYF.

The chain joins TRBV7-3 to TRBJ2-1; D gene uncertain. Between the trimmed V and J ends, which lost 2 bases and 6 bases, there was a span of 14 bases. Per the germline V gene, CDR1 is SGHTA and CDR2 is FQGTGA. The CDR3 extends over 15 amino acids. The CDR3 loop reads CASSLSQRPRNEQFF. CDR3 coding DNA: TGTGCCAGCAGCTTATCTCAACGACCCCGCAATGAGCAGTTCTTC. Drawing the rest from reference TRBV7-3 and TRBJ2-1, the complete variable domain is GAGVSQTPSNKVTEKGKYVELRCDPISGHTALYWYRQSLGQGPEFLIYFQGTGAADDSGLPNDRFFAVRPEGSVSTLKIQRTERGDSAVYLCASSLSQRPRNEQFFGPGTRLTVL.

The J gene is TRBJ2-7, the V gene TRBV12-3 or TRBV12-4; 8 nucleotides align to TRBD1. The length of the CDR3 is 16 residues. The V and J ends lost 3 bases and 2 bases, in that order; junction bases with no gene match: 9. The CDR3: CASSFFLGTGTYEQYF. CDR3 DNA: TGTGCCAGCAGTTTTTTCCTCGGGACAGGTACCTACGAGCAGTACTTC.

The chain links TRBV12-3 or TRBV12-4 to TRBJ2-2, with 7 positions matching TRBD1. V lost 5 bases, J lost 4 bases, and 10 bases stayed unmatched. CDR3 length: 16 residues. CDR3 in DNA: TGTGCCAGCAGTGGGACCGGGACAGTAGGCACCGGGGAGCTGTTTTTT. It encodes CASSGTGTVGTGELFF.

The chain couples TRBV20-1 to TRBJ2-7, with D possibly called TRBD1 or TRBD2 (5 bases each). Germline V CDR1 and CDR2: DFQATT, SNEGSKA (reference sequence). The CDR3 has 16 residues. V lost 2 bases and J lost 3, with 20 bases in between. The CDR3 here is CSARSDLGGNHYEQYF. CDR3 bases: TGCAGTGCTAGATCGGATCTTGGGGGTAATCACTACGAGCAGTACTTC.

This sequence joins TRBV18 and TRBJ1-4; D might be TRBD1 (5 bases). Trimming removed 8 bases from V and 0 bases from J, with 13 bases in between. CDR3 length: 15 residues. The germline gives CDR1 KGHSH, CDR2 LQKENI. The DNA of the CDR3 is TGTGCCAGCCGCATCACAGGCTCAACTAATGAAAAACTGTTTTTT. Protein product: CASRITGSTNEKLFF.

Only a few counts were recorded for this clonotype. The chain links TRBV20-1 to TRBJ2-7; D gene unclear. The CDR3 loop spans 11 amino acids. Looked up from germline, CDR1 is DFQATT and CDR2 is SNEGSKA (reference sequence). With 3 bases removed from V and 0 bases from J, the gap between germline ends came to 3 bases. The CDR3, as DNA: TGCAGTGCTAGCAACTCCTACGAGCAGTACTTC. Amino acid sequence: CSASNSYEQYF.

There are a few counts of this clonotype. The J gene is TRBJ1-2, the V gene TRBV4-1; a possible D gene is TRBD1 (6 bases). V lost 3 bases and J lost 2, with 10 bases in between. CDR3 length: 14 amino acids. Per germline, CDR1 MGHRA and CDR2 YSYEKL. The CDR3 nucleotides read TGCGCCAGCAGCCATGAAGGACAGAACTATGGCTACACCTTC. Protein sequence: CASSHEGQNYGYTF.

In its sample, this clonotype was seen a few times. The V gene is TRBV2, the J gene TRBJ2-2; the D gene is possibly TRBD1 (7 bases). Trimming removed 2 bases from V and 4 bases from J, with 11 bases in between. CDR1 SNHLY and CDR2 FYNNEI come from the germline V gene. The CDR3 sequence is 15 residues long. CDR3 in amino acids: CASSEQGGLTGELFF. CDR3 in DNA: TGTGCCAGCAGTGAACAGGGGGGCCTCACCGGGGAGCTGTTTTTT.

This clonotype has more than one count but fewer than ten. In DNA form, the CDR3 reads TGTGCCAGCAGCTTATCGGGACTACCCGACACAGATACGCAGTATTTT. Amino acid sequence: CASSLSGLPDTDTQYF. The chain employs TRBV7-9 and TRBJ2-3, with TRBD2 matching over 7 bases. Per germline, CDR1 SEHNR and CDR2 FQNEAQ (reference sequence). CDR3 length: 16 residues. V shed 2 bases, J shed 2 bases, and the junction held 7 bases outside the gene matches.